This is a list of T cell receptor beta chains from one sample in a study of vaccination and CD4 T cells after COVID-19. These receptors' antigens are unknown. TCRdb passed the PCR reads through MiXCR, listing each CDR3 protein once. The top ten hold 20% to 30% of the sample, which has over 10,000 distinct CDR3 sequences, 76% seen once. The sequenced material came from CD4+ T cells from blood, cultured in vitro. These receptors came from a human donor who had recovered from COVID-19. Both conserved end residues are part of each CDR3. A D gene is named only where the DNA matches it firmly. Size tells how often a clone was seen (once, few, many) or the class of an expanded clone, and some rows leave it out.

TRBJ1-5,TRBV7-9,few,NA,TGTGCCAGCAGCTTAGGAGGGTATAGCAATCAGCCCCAGCATTTT,CASSLGGYSNQPQHF
TRBJ2-3,TRBV7-8,few,TRBD2,TGTGCCAGCAGCTCGGAGGGACTAGCGGTCACAGATACGCAGTATTTT,CASSSEGLAVTDTQYF
TRBJ2-1,TRBV12-3/TRBV12-4,NA,TRBD2,TGTGCCAGCAGCCCCCGGACTAGCGGGGGAAATGAGCAGTTCTTC,CASSPRTSGGNEQFF
TRBJ1-5,TRBV28,NA,TRBD1,TGTGCCAGCAGTCGGACAGGTTCAGGCAATCAGCCCCAGCATTTT,CASSRTGSGNQPQHF
TRBJ1-2,TRBV23-1,NA,NA,TGCGCCAGCAGTCGACCTGGTTATGTGTATTGTAACTATGGCTACACCTTC,CASSRPGYVYCNYGYTF
TRBJ1-1,TRBV27,few,NA,TGTGCCAGCAGTTACAGGGCGAACACTGAAGCTTTCTTT,CASSYRANTEAFF
TRBJ1-5,TRBV6-1,NA,NA,TGTGCCAGCAGTAATCAGCCCCAGCATTTT,CASSNQPQHF
TRBJ1-1,TRBV21-1,NA,NA,TGTGCCAGCAGCCCCGAGGAGGGGAGTTCGAACACTGAAGCTTTCTTT,CASSPEEGSSNTEAFF
TRBJ1-1,TRBV21-1,few,NA,TGTGCCAGCAGCAAAGGGGGGCCTATTCAGGGGAACACTGAAGCTTTCTTT,CASSKGGPIQGNTEAFF
TRBJ1-2,TRBV28,NA,NA,TGTGCCAGCAGTCCCCCCGGGGCGGGGGGGAGCTATGGCTACACCTTC,CASSPPGAGGSYGYTF
TRBJ2-2,TRBV7-3,NA,TRBD2,TGTGCCAGCAGCTTACGACTAGCGGGAGGGCCTACCGGGGAGCTGTTTTTT,CASSLRLAGGPTGELFF
TRBJ1-5,TRBV15,NA,NA,TGTGCCACCAGCTCAGTCAATCAGCCCCAGCATTTT,CATSSVNQPQHF
TRBJ2-5,TRBV6-1,NA,NA,TGTGCCAGCAGGACCTGGCGGAAAGAGACCCAGTACTTC,CASRTWRKETQYF
TRBJ1-5,TRBV6-1,NA,NA,TGTGCCAGCAGAGATTCCCAGGGGCCTAGCAATCAGCCCCAGCATTTT,CASRDSQGPSNQPQHF
TRBJ1-1,TRBV19,NA,NA,TGTGCCACCCTTGACAGGAACACTGAAGCTTTCTTT,CATLDRNTEAFF
TRBJ1-4,TRBV28,NA,NA,TGTGCCAGCAGGGTAGGACGGCTTAATGAAAAACTGTTTTTT,CASRVGRLNEKLFF
TRBJ1-2,TRBV20-1,NA,NA,TGCAGTGCTGTACCGCCGGGAAGCTATGGCTACACCTTC,CSAVPPGSYGYTF
TRBJ1-1,TRBV15,few,NA,TGTGCCACCAGAAAGGGGGGAAGACCCACTGAAGCTTTCTTT,CATRKGGRPTEAFF
TRBJ2-2,TRBV7-8,few,NA,TGTGCCAGCAGAGGACTAACGAACACCGGGGAGCTGTTTTTT,CASRGLTNTGELFF
TRBJ2-7,TRBV20-1,NA,NA,TGCAGTGCTCCCCCACAGGGCGCCTACGAGCAGTACTTC,CSAPPQGAYEQYF
TRBJ2-2,TRBV19,NA,NA,TGTGCCAGTAGTATAGCTCGGGAGATGGCCGGGGAGCTGTTTTTT,CASSIAREMAGELFF
TRBJ1-2,TRBV28,NA,NA,TGTGCCAGCAGTTTACGGACGAATAACTATGGCTACACCTTC,CASSLRTNNYGYTF
TRBJ2-1,TRBV6-1,NA,TRBD1,TGTGCCAGCAGTCCTGACAGGGCTCCCTACAATGAGCAGTTCTTC,CASSPDRAPYNEQFF